This TCR beta chain was captured in a study of cytotoxic CD8 clonotypes in ibrutinib-treated CLL. On the study more broadly: Complete response was seen in 2 patients and partial in approximately 25; about twelve progressed and roughly 14 stayed remitted after a median about 70 months. Response sampling occurred after a median around eleven months of treatment (range 6 to 36).

V lost 7 bases to trimming and J lost 4 bases; unmatched junction nucleotides: 12. This CDR3 has 15 amino acids. Germline lookup yields CDR1 SEHNR and CDR2 FQNEAQ (reference sequence). In its sample, this clone was seen once. Its antigen is still unknown. Depths of 1 in 200,000 to 1 in 1 million T cells were the sequencing target. The assay was immunoSEQ multiplex PCR, and TCRdb's table has in-frame clones only and misses some. The table lists some 150,000 clones, 60% to 85% of them singletons. The study, taken as a whole, reports: Sample timing was unmatched between remission and later-progressing patients; lymph nodes unstudied.

This specimen was PBMCs, taken after 12 months of ibrutinib treatment. The rearrangement uses TRBV7-9 and TRBJ2-5; TRBD1 matches 7 bases. The sequence derives from a human donor with chronic lymphocytic leukemia. The CDR3 bases are TGTGCCAGCAATATGGGACAGTTTGGTGGAGAGACCCAGTACTTC. This sequence encodes CASNMGQFGGETQYF.